This TCR beta chain was captured in a study of monozygotic twins with inflammatory bowel disease. TCRdb reprocessed the 5' RACE reads and reports one entry per CDR3 protein, with no DNA. Recorded here are fewer than 200,000 distinct CDR3 sequences; the top ten clones represent approximately 3%. Germline lookup yields CDR1 SGHTA and CDR2 FQGNSA. This CDR3 is built from 16 residues. Sequenced: blood. The TCR comes from a human donor with ulcerative colitis or Crohn's disease, or a healthy co-twin of an affected twin (not recorded which). This chain connects TRBV7-2 to TRBJ2-7; TCRdb designates TRBD1, a call that cannot be tested without DNA. CDR3 sequence: CASSLATGLSSYEQYF.